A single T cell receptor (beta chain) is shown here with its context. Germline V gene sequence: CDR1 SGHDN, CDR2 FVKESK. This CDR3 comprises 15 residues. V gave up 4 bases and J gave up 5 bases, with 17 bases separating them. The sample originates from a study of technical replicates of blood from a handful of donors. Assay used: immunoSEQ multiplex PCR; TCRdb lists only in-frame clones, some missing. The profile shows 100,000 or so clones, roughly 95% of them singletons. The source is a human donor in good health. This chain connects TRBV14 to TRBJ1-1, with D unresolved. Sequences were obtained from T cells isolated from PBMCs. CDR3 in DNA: TGTGCCAGCAGCCGTCGGATCGAGGGCGGGACTGAAGCTTTCTTT. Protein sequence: CASSRRIEGGTEAFF.